Listed here are 5 T cell receptor beta chains from one sample, sequenced in a study of human T cells and chemical hapten exposure. Stated time point: patch test 1, 2 weeks after DPC sensitization. Indicated treatment: therapeutic diphenylcyclopropenone sensitization with weekly scalp DPC. TCRdb ran MiXCR on the RACE reads and lists one entry per CDR3 protein. This repertoire shows tens of thousands of distinct CDR3 sequences, 10% to 15% found once; its top ten account for 3.5%. Here the sequenced sample was whole blood, taken in connection with sensitization to the hapten diphenylcyclopropenone (DPC). The receptors originated from a woman aged 55-69 years with alopecia areata. Some clones in this sample may be carry-over from other donors' samples.

This clonotype was seen many times. The gene calls are TRBV27 and TRBJ1-5; D might be TRBD1 (5 bases). Germline V gives CDR1 MNHEY, CDR2 SMNVEV (reference sequence). The CDR3 spans 15 residues. Trimming shortened V by 3 bases and J by 8 bases, and 17 bases separated the two germline ends. CDR3 loop: CASSFKASGTEPQHF. The CDR3 DNA is TGTGCCAGCAGTTTTAAGGCCTCAGGGACCGAGCCCCAGCATTTT.

This clonotype has ten or more counts. V and J are TRBV6-6 and TRBJ1-1; D is undetermined. This CDR3 spans 11 amino acids. Germline V lookup: CDR1 MNHNY, CDR2 SVGAGI (reference sequence). V lost 7 bases to trimming and J lost 3 bases, with 6 bases between them. The DNA for the CDR3 is TGTGCCAGCACCCAATACACTGAAGCTTTCTTT. Translation: CASTQYTEAFF.

The chain joins TRBV9 to TRBJ2-7; D is ambiguous. The V gene lost 3 bases and the J gene lost 5 bases, with 6 bases spanning the gap. The CDR3 runs 11 residues. In germline, CDR1 is SGDLS, CDR2 YYNGEE. The CDR3, as DNA: TGTGCCAGCAGCGGACAAGACGAGCAGTACTTC. It codes for CASSGQDEQYF.

There are many counts of this clonotype. The chain carries TRBV29-1 and TRBJ2-5; the D is unclear. CDR3 length: 13 amino acids. The V gene lost 4 bases and the J gene lost 4 bases, with 13 bases spanning the gap. Germline assignment: CDR1 SQVTM and CDR2 ANQGSEA. CDR3 amino acids: CSVVRRALETQYF. The DNA for the CDR3 is TGCAGCGTTGTGAGAAGGGCCTTAGAGACCCAGTACTTC.

V gene TRBV3-1 combines with J gene TRBJ2-5; TRBD2 agrees at 7 bases. With 4 bases clipped from V and 5 bases from J, the junction kept 7 bases outside the gene matches. Germline lookup yields CDR1 LGHDT and CDR2 YNNKEL (reference sequence). The CDR3 is 14 residues long. As DNA, the CDR3 is TGTGCCAGCAGCCTCAGCGGGGCGGAGGAGACCCAGTACTTC. This codes for CASSLSGAEETQYF.